The 30 T cell receptor beta chains below come from one sample, sequenced in a study of technical replicates of blood from a handful of donors. TCRdb keeps only in-frame clones here, not all; method: immunoSEQ multiplex PCR. The sample carries over 55,000 clones, approximately 89% recorded once. Sequencing was carried out using PBMCs. The receptors were sampled from a human donor in good health. Some clones in this sample may be carry-over from other donors' samples.

This rearrangement joins TRBV29-1 to TRBJ2-3, with 13 bases matching TRBD2. The CDR3 covers 16 residues. CDR1 SQVTM and CDR2 ANQGSEA come from the germline V gene. V trimming: 7 bases; J trimming: 3 bases; junction bases outside the gene matches: 10. The CDR3 DNA reads as TGCAGCGCCGGCGGCGGACTAGCGGGAGCGACAGATACGCAGTATTTT. This translates into CSAGGGLAGATDTQYF.

This chain links TRBV5-6 with TRBJ2-7; TRBD1 matches at 8 bases. This CDR3 has 14 amino acids. The germline CDR1 and CDR2 sequences are SGHDT and YYEEEE. V was clipped by 8 bases and J by 6 bases; unmatched bases: 13. CDR3: CASKHPGGEGEQYF. In nucleotides, the CDR3 is TGTGCCAGTAAACACCCAGGGGGCGAAGGCGAGCAGTACTTC.

The J gene is TRBJ1-2, the V gene TRBV14; D perhaps matches TRBD1 (6 bases). Between the trimmed V and J ends, which lost 2 bases and 6 bases, there was a span of 19 bases. Germline CDR1 SGHDN, CDR2 FVKESK. The CDR3 is made up of 16 amino acids. The CDR3: CASSQTRGGIGNGYTF. Written as DNA, the CDR3 is TGTGCCAGCAGCCAAACAAGAGGGGGAATAGGGAATGGCTACACCTTC.

The chain carries TRBV23-1 and TRBJ2-5, with D possibly being TRBD2 (6 bases). TRBV23-1 counts as an open reading frame of uncertain function. Trimming cost V 7 bases and J 3 bases, with 21 bases left between them. This CDR3 is 16 amino acids long. The CDR3 region is CASTGPGTPSKETQYF. DNA of the CDR3: TGCGCCAGCACCGGCCCCGGGACTCCCTCGAAAGAGACCCAGTACTTC.

This clone has a count of ten or more. The genes are TRBV4-3 and TRBJ2-7; TRBD1 matches 8 bases. With 4 bases clipped from V and 4 bases from J, the junction kept 9 bases outside the gene matches. Germline-derived CDR1 and CDR2 are LGHNA and YSLEER. The CDR3 loop spans 15 amino acids. The CDR3 region has the DNA TGCGCCAGCAGCCCGGACAGGGCTGGGGGATACGAGCAGTACTTC. It specifies CASSPDRAGGYEQYF.

The chain recombines TRBV27 with TRBJ2-7; maybe TRBD2 (5 bases). The CDR3 spans 14 residues. Trimming shortened V by 3 bases and J by 6 bases, and 15 bases separated the two germline ends. CDR1 and CDR2 from the germline V gene are MNHEY and SMNVEV (reference sequence). In DNA, the CDR3 is TGTGCCAGCAGTTTTTCGAGCCGAGGAGGCGAGCAGTACTTC. Its translation: CASSFSSRGGEQYF.

The genes are TRBV10-3 and TRBJ2-7; 9 bases match TRBD1. The J segment lost 2 bases and the V segment lost 10 bases, leaving 9 bases of the junction unmatched. The V gene's germline CDR1 is ENHRY and CDR2 SYGVKD. CDR3 length equals 14 residues. The CDR3 nucleotides read TGTGCCACCGGCCAGGGACAGGGTCCCTACGAGCAGTACTTC. It translates to CATGQGQGPYEQYF.

This chain connects TRBV10-2 to TRBJ2-7, with a weak D call TRBD2 (7 bases). V dropped 2 bases and J dropped 0 bases, with 11 bases sitting between them. In germline, CDR1 is WSHSY, CDR2 SAAADI. The CDR3 loop spans 15 amino acids. The CDR3 nucleotides read TGCGCCAGCAGTGAGCTAGGGGGGGCCTCCTACGAGCAGTACTTC. Encoded protein: CASSELGGASYEQYF.

This clone has just a few counts. The V call is TRBV14, the J call TRBJ1-1; tentatively, D is TRBD1 (5 bases). V lost 3 bases to trimming and J lost 6 bases, with 14 bases between them. The germline gives CDR1 SGHDN, CDR2 FVKESK. CDR3 length equals 14 residues. The CDR3 region has the DNA TGTGCCAGCAGCCACCCAGTCCCGGGGGCTGAAGCTTTCTTT. Protein sequence: CASSHPVPGAEAFF. Full variable domain (outside the CDR3, taken from reference TRBV14 and TRBJ1-1): EAGVTQFPSHSVIEKGQTVTLRCDPISGHDNLYWYRRVMGKEIKFLLHFVKESKQDESGMPNNRFLAERTGGTYSTLKVQPAELEDSGVYFCASSHPVPGAEAFFGQGTRLTVV.

Points on this clone: One end of the junction does not line up with germline, which may come from a read error. The chain uses TRBV7-2 and TRBJ2-1, with TRBD2 matching over 7 bases. The CDR3 spans 14 residues. Germline V lookup: CDR1 SGHTA, CDR2 FQGNSA. CDR3 loop: CASGSGWAGDDQFF. CDR3 nucleotide sequence: TGTGCCAGCGGTAGCGGTTGGGCGGGAGATGATCAGTTCTTC.

This clone was seen a few times. CDR3 bases: TGTGCCAGCAGCCTATGGACTAGCGCCGACTCCTACAATGAGCAGTTCTTC. It is translated as CASSLWTSADSYNEQFF. The V and J genes are TRBV4-2 and TRBJ2-1, with TRBD2 identical over 9 bases. The germline gives CDR1 LGHNA, CDR2 YNFKEQ. CDR3 length: 17 amino acids. V shed 4 bases, J shed 0 bases, and the junction held 7 bases outside the gene matches.

The J gene is TRBJ2-3, the V gene TRBV19; 9 bases are shared with TRBD2. This CDR3 has 16 residues. Germline CDR1 is LNHDA and CDR2 is SQIVND (reference sequence). The ends lost 5 bases at V and 2 bases at J; junction bases unmatched: 8. CDR3 coding DNA: TGTGCCAGTAGTCCTAGCGGGGCCCTATCCACAGATACGCAGTATTTT. Protein sequence: CASSPSGALSTDTQYF.

V gene TRBV5-6 combines with J gene TRBJ2-3; TRBD1 aligns across 10 bases. The CDR3 covers 17 residues. J gave up 0 bases and V 4 bases, and 8 bases lay outside the gene matches. Germline V lookup: CDR1 SGHDT, CDR2 YYEEEE. CDR3 loop: CASSPGQGRRSTDTQYF. The CDR3 DNA reads TGTGCCAGCAGCCCGGGACAGGGGCGGCGGAGCACAGATACGCAGTATTTT.

CDR3 sequence: CAIRPGQGSGNTIYF. The CDR3 DNA reads TGTGCCATCAGACCGGGACAGGGATCTGGAAACACCATATATTTT. V usage is TRBV10-3 and J usage is TRBJ1-3, with TRBD1 matching over 9 bases. The germline V gene has CDR1 ENHRY and CDR2 SYGVKD. CDR3 size: 15 residues. The V gene end was trimmed by 6 bases and the J gene end by 1 base; junction bases not matched to a gene: 4.

The chain employs TRBV5-8 and TRBJ2-7; D might be TRBD1 (5 bases). Germline CDR1 and CDR2: SGHTS and YDEGEE. The CDR3 loop spans 15 amino acids. V was pared by 0 bases and J by 1 base, with 11 bases between. The CDR3 loop is CASSLESGSSYEQYF. CDR3 in DNA: TGTGCCAGCAGCTTGGAGTCAGGGTCTTCCTACGAGCAGTACTTC.

V is TRBV2 and J is TRBJ1-2, with TRBD1 as a possible D gene (5 bases). From germline, CDR1 is SNHLY and CDR2 FYNNEI. The length of the CDR3 is 16 residues. The V end was cut by 0 bases, the J end by 4 bases, with 15 bases between. The CDR3 here is CASSEATTTGFYGYTF. The CDR3, as DNA: TGTGCCAGCAGTGAAGCGACCACCACAGGCTTCTATGGCTACACCTTC. Full variable domain (outside the CDR3, taken from reference TRBV2 and TRBJ1-2): EPEVTQTPSHQVTQMGQEVILRCVPISNHLYFYWYRQILGQKVEFLVSFYNNEISEKSEIFDDQFSVERPDGSNFTLKIRSTKLEDSAMYFCASSEATTTGFYGYTFGSGTRLTVV.

V is TRBV5-1 and J is TRBJ2-5, with 8 bases lining up with TRBD1. CDR3 length: 12 residues. Trimming removed 3 bases from V and 7 bases from J; junction bases left unmatched: 2. CDR1 and CDR2 from the germline V gene are SGHRS and YFSETQ. The CDR3 loop reads CASSSDRATQYF. The CDR3 DNA is TGCGCCAGCAGCTCGGACAGGGCGACCCAGTACTTC.

The chain is built from TRBV7-7 and TRBJ2-5; D is possibly TRBD2 (6 bases). Germline CDR1 reads SSHAT; CDR2 reads FNYEAQ (reference sequence). With 0 bases removed from V and 1 base from J, the gap between germline ends came to 9 bases. There are 15 residues in the CDR3. The CDR3 bases are TGTGCCAGCAGCTTAGCAATGGGGGGCCAAGAGACCCAGTACTTC. Translated, it gives CASSLAMGGQETQYF. Full variable domain (outside the CDR3, taken from reference TRBV7-7 and TRBJ2-5): GAGVSQSPRYKVTKRGQDVTLRCDPISSHATLYWYQQALGQGPEFLTYFNYEAQPDKSGLPSDRFSAERPEGSISTLTIQRTEQRDSAMYRCASSLAMGGQETQYFGPGTRLLVL.

This clone was seen just once. The chain combines TRBV5-4 with TRBJ2-3, with 7 bases matching TRBD2. Germline V gives CDR1 SGHNT, CDR2 YYREEE (reference sequence). The CDR3 totals 16 residues. V gave up 4 bases and J gave up 2 bases; unmatched junction bases: 10. CDR3 in amino acids: CASSRRASGYTDTQYF. DNA of the CDR3: TGTGCCAGCAGCCGACGCGCTAGCGGATACACAGATACGCAGTATTTT.

The chain is built from TRBV11-3 and TRBJ2-1, with 13 bases that match TRBD2. This CDR3 is 17 amino acids long. CDR1 is SGHNT, CDR2 YENEEA, per germline. Trimming at V came to 2 bases and at J to 4 bases, leaving 5 bases not matched to a gene. The DNA for the CDR3 is TGTGCCAGCAGCTTAACCCTACTAGCGGGGGGGTACAATGAGCAGTTCTTC. Protein: CASSLTLLAGGYNEQFF.

The chain uses TRBV5-1 and TRBJ2-5; D is possibly TRBD2 (7 bases). CDR1 is SGHRS and CDR2 is YFSETQ in the germline V gene. The CDR3 spans 16 residues. V was cut by 3 bases and J by 2 bases, with 17 bases left in between. This chain's CDR3 is CASSSGGGGSQETQYF. The CDR3 nucleotides read TGCGCCAGCAGCTCCGGGGGCGGGGGTTCGCAAGAGACCCAGTACTTC. Full variable domain (missing parts from reference TRBV5-1 and TRBJ2-5): KAGVTQTPRYLIKTRGQQVTLSCSPISGHRSVSWYQQTPGQGLQFLFEYFSETQRNKGNFPGRFSGRQFSNSRSEMNVSTLELGDSALYLCASSSGGGGSQETQYFGPGTRLLVL.

The chain uses TRBV14 and TRBJ1-2, with TRBD1 identical over 7 bases. CDR3 length equals 14 residues. The junction had 0 bases not matched to a gene; V was cut back by 0 bases and J by 2 bases. Germline CDR1 is SGHDN and CDR2 is FVKESK. In DNA form, the CDR3 reads TGTGCCAGCAGCCAAGAGGGACAGAACTATGGCTACACCTTC. This translates into CASSQEGQNYGYTF.

The rearrangement joins TRBV7-9 to TRBJ1-4; D gene uncertain. Per germline, CDR1 SEHNR and CDR2 FQNEAQ (reference sequence). V was pared by 5 bases and J by 8 bases, with 9 bases between. The CDR3 extends over 12 amino acids. The CDR3 protein is CASSDSLEKLFF. Here the CDR3 DNA reads TGTGCCAGCAGCGACTCCTTAGAAAAACTGTTTTTT.

The chain carries TRBV5-1 and TRBJ1-1, with D maybe TRBD1 (6 bases). In germline, CDR1 is SGHRS, CDR2 YFSETQ. The CDR3 runs 15 residues. The V end was cut by 0 bases, the J end by 6 bases, with 15 bases between. CDR3 DNA sequence: TGCGCCAGCAGCTTGGGACAGGTCGGTGGATCTGAAGCTTTCTTT. This sequence encodes CASSLGQVGGSEAFF. The full variable domain, in which reference TRBV5-1 and TRBJ1-1 provide the parts outside the CDR3, is KAGVTQTPRYLIKTRGQQVTLSCSPISGHRSVSWYQQTPGQGLQFLFEYFSETQRNKGNFPGRFSGRQFSNSRSEMNVSTLELGDSALYLCASSLGQVGGSEAFFGQGTRLTVV.

The chain recombines TRBV29-1 with TRBJ2-7; D not certain. Germline V gene data show CDR1 as SQVTM and CDR2 as ANQGSEA. V was cut by 4 bases and J by 3 bases, with 16 bases left in between. This CDR3 contains 14 residues. This chain's CDR3 is CSVVGSSTNYEQYF. The DNA of the CDR3 is TGCAGCGTTGTCGGTTCGAGTACCAACTACGAGCAGTACTTC.

The chain combines TRBV6-1 with TRBJ2-4, with 8 bases identical to TRBD2. CDR3 size: 15 residues. Trimming took 2 bases from V and 6 from J; bases not matched to a gene: 6. Germline V lookup: CDR1 MNHNS, CDR2 SASEGT. The CDR3 DNA sequence: TGTGCCAGCAGTGAAAGCGGGAGCTTCTCAAACATTCAGTACTTC. This codes for CASSESGSFSNIQYF.

This chain links TRBV6-6 with TRBJ2-7, with 13 positions matching TRBD2. The CDR3 length is 14 residues. V lost 5 bases, J lost 3 bases, and 1 base stayed unmatched. Germline V CDR1 and CDR2: MNHNY, SVGAGI (reference sequence). CDR3 sequence reads: CASSRTSGSYEQYF. The CDR3 nucleotides are TGTGCCAGCAGTCGGACTAGCGGGAGCTACGAGCAGTACTTC.

In DNA form, the CDR3 reads TGTGCCAGTAGCCCGGGGGGGCTTAATGAAAAACTGTTTTTT. Its translation is CASSPGGLNEKLFF. The chain combines TRBV19 with TRBJ1-4, with D perhaps matching TRBD1 (6 bases). The CDR3 has 14 amino acids. The germline gives CDR1 LNHDA, CDR2 SQIVND (reference sequence). Trimming cost V 6 bases and J 4 bases, with 12 bases left between them.

This clone was observed a handful of times. This chain joins TRBV7-3 and TRBJ1-6, with D uncertain. Germline values: CDR1 SGHTA, CDR2 FQGTGA. This CDR3 is built from 15 residues. V lost 1 base and J lost 9, with 13 bases in between. CDR3 residues: CASSLMGGRASPLHF. The CDR3 DNA follows: TGTGCCAGCAGCTTAATGGGTGGGAGGGCTTCACCCCTCCACTTT. The full variable domain, in which reference TRBV7-3 and TRBJ1-6 provide the parts outside the CDR3, is GAGVSQTPSNKVTEKGKYVELRCDPISGHTALYWYRQSLGQGPEFLIYFQGTGAADDSGLPNDRFFAVRPEGSVSTLKIQRTERGDSAVYLCASSLMGGRASPLHFGNGTRLTVT.

The chain recombines TRBV19 with TRBJ1-2, with 10 bases lining up with TRBD1. This CDR3 has 15 residues. With V trimmed by 6 bases and J by 5 bases, 9 bases remained unmatched. CDR1 is LNHDA, CDR2 SQIVND, per germline (reference sequence). CDR3 amino acids: CASRTRQGAWYGYTF. The CDR3 DNA reads TGTGCCAGTAGGACCAGACAGGGGGCGTGGTATGGCTACACCTTC.